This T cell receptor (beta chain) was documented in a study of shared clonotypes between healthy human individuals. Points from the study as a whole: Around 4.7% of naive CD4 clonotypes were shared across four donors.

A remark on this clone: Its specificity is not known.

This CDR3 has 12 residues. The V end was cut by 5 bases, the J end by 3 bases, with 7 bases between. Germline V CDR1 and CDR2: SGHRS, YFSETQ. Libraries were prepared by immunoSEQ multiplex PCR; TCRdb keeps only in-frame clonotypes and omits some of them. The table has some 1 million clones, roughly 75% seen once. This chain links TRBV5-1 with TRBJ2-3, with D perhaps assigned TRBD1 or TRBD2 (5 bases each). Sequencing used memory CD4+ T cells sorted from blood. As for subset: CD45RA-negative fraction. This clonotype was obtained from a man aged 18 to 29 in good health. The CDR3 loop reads CASREGTDTQYF. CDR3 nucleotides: TGCGCCAGCAGAGAGGGGACAGATACGCAGTATTTT.